This T cell receptor beta chain was captured by sequencing in a study of CD8+ T cells in alopecia areata. Germline V gene data show CDR1 as KGHSH and CDR2 as LQKENI. This CDR3 has 16 amino acids. The J segment lost 4 bases and the V segment lost 4 bases, leaving 8 bases of the junction unmatched. The sequencing template was cDNA reverse transcribed from extracted RNA. Generated by immunoSEQ multiplex PCR, the TCRdb table keeps only in-frame clones and is missing some. In the table there are about 140,000 clones, approximately 80% of which are singletons. The treatment was: oral pan-JAK inhibitor, 5-10 mg twice daily. To note about this clone: The target antigen is unknown.

General study findings and limits: Scalp data also include sequences from resident alphabeta T cells of normal skin. TCR sharing across patients was less clear than in mice, possibly HLA-related.

This clonotype originated in a human donor with alopecia areata. V usage is TRBV18 and J usage is TRBJ2-2, with 8 bases that match TRBD1. Sequences were derived from CD8+ T cells sorted from blood, sampled at week 4, from a patient treated with tofacitinib. The CDR3 coding sequence is TGTGCCAGCTCACTGAGCTGGACAGGGAGCACCGGGGAGCTGTTTTTT. Translating gives CASSLSWTGSTGELFF.